This entry is about one T cell receptor beta chain. V was pared by 1 base and J by 6 bases, with 7 bases of the junction left unmatched. The CDR3 loop spans 15 amino acids. Germline V CDR1 and CDR2: KGHSH, LQKENI. This specimen belongs to a study of blood T cell repertoires in COVID-19. Background on the study: Acute and convalescent COVID-19 specimens originated in the United States, Italy and Spain. Sources were T cells, B-cell-depleted T cells, or PBMCs; the material itself was cDNA or gDNA.

As handled by the study authors: Scientists estimated how many nucleated cells there were by amplifying reference gene primers. Generated by immunoSEQ multiplex PCR, the TCRdb table keeps only in-frame clones and is missing some. V, J and clone size derive from that table, while D and trimming were established from the DNA sequence. There are over 100,000 clones in the sample; roughly 82% occur only once, and roughly 5% lies in the top ten. This TCR was sampled from a man in his fifties or sixties with acute or convalescent COVID-19. Sequencing used peripheral blood. The chain recombines TRBV18 with TRBJ1-2, with 8 positions matching TRBD1. CDR3 sequence: CASSPLDRGSNGYTF. CDR3 sequence (DNA): TGTGCCAGCTCACCACTTGACAGGGGATCGAATGGCTACACCTTC.